The next 32 T cell receptor beta chains were all read from a single sample in a study of regulatory T cells in long-lasting Graves disease. Libraries of TCR beta came from iRepertoire HTBI primers plus Arm-PCR of CDR3 regions. Each CDR3 protein gets one entry after TCRdb re-called the multiplex PCR reads with MiXCR. Of 600,000 to 800,000 distinct CDR3 sequences detected, approximately 29% appear once; the ten largest clones hold 42%. Documented time point: persistent/refractory GD, antithyroid drugs over 5 years with positive TRAb. Scientists built the TCR library using RNA that was extracted from PBMCs. Sequences were derived from peripheral blood mononuclear cells (PBMCs), sampled when the disease was refractory, from a patient treated with antithyroid drugs. The origin of the receptors is a female donor with Graves disease.

V gene TRBV5-1 combines with J gene TRBJ2-5; a possible D gene is TRBD1 (6 bases). The CDR3 contains 16 residues. Germline V gene lookup returns CDR1 SGHRS and CDR2 YFSETQ. Trimming removed 4 bases at V and 0 bases at J, with 16 bases between. CDR3 coding DNA: TGCGCCAGCAGCCCAGGACAGAAACAGTACCAAGAGACCCAGTACTTC. It translates to CASSPGQKQYQETQYF.

This clonotype turned up a few times. This chain uses TRBV7-2 with TRBJ1-2; tentatively, D is TRBD1 (6 bases). Germline CDR1 and CDR2: SGHTA and FQGNSA. The CDR3 loop spans 14 amino acids. Between the trimmed V and J ends, which lost 6 bases and 4 bases, there was a span of 15 bases. CDR3 loop: CASSSEETGYGYTF. The CDR3 DNA reads TGTGCCAGCAGTTCGGAGGAGACAGGCTATGGCTACACCTTC. Supplemented by reference TRBV7-2 and TRBJ1-2, the full variable domain reads GAGVSQSPSNKVTEKGKDVELRCDPISGHTALYWYRQSLGQGLEFLIYFQGNSAPDKSGLPSDRFSAERTGGSVSTLTIQRTQQEDSAVYLCASSSEETGYGYTFGSGTRLTVV.

This clonotype was found many times. This chain uses TRBV11-2 with TRBJ2-2, with 8 bases matching TRBD1. The CDR3 contains 19 residues. V was clipped by 6 bases and J by 5 bases; unmatched bases: 20. The germline V gene has CDR1 SGHAT and CDR2 FQNNGV. The CDR3 here is CASRPPWTGIGPGTGELFF. DNA for the CDR3: TGTGCCAGCAGACCACCCTGGACAGGGATCGGGCCTGGGACCGGGGAGCTGTTTTTT.

This clonotype was observed many times. The chain carries TRBV12-3 or TRBV12-4 and TRBJ2-5; D gene ambiguous. Trimming left V 6 bases short and J 5 bases short, with 10 bases between. The CDR3 length is 12 residues. The CDR3 sequence is CASSLNGETQYF. The CDR3 DNA is TGTGCCAGCAGCCTCAACGGGGAGACCCAGTACTTC.

The gene calls are TRBV9 and TRBJ1-5, with 8 bases fitting TRBD1. CDR3 size: 14 residues. Germline trimming cut 3 bases from V and 7 bases from J; bases unmatched to any gene: 6. Germline V CDR1 and CDR2: SGDLS, YYNGEE. CDR3 protein: CASSASTGDQPQHF. CDR3 sequence (DNA): TGTGCCAGCAGCGCATCGACAGGGGACCAGCCCCAGCATTTT.

The CDR3 nucleotides are TGTGCCAGCAGTCAATGGGACAGGGAAGTGAATGGCTACACCTTC. Translating gives CASSQWDREVNGYTF. J is TRBJ1-2 and V is TRBV12-3 or TRBV12-4; 9 nucleotides agree with TRBD1. J was trimmed by 6 bases and V by 5 bases; bases with no gene match: 10. This CDR3 comprises 15 residues.

This clonotype was seen more than once but under ten times. The chain links TRBV7-9 to TRBJ2-1; D remains ambiguous. From germline, CDR1 is SEHNR and CDR2 FQNEAQ (reference sequence). The V end lost 6 bases, the J end lost 6 bases, and 12 bases lay between the germline ends. The CDR3 extends over 13 amino acids. CDR3 coding DNA: TGTGCCAGCAGTACTCGACTCAGCAATGAGCAGTTCTTC. Translating gives CASSTRLSNEQFF.

The CDR3 DNA reads TGTGCCAGCAGCTTACGAGGGGGCTATCAGCCCCAGCATTTT. Translation: CASSLRGGYQPQHF. The chain links TRBV3-1 to TRBJ1-5; 7 bases fit TRBD1. This CDR3 has 14 residues. Germline CDR1 is LGHDT and CDR2 is YNNKEL (reference sequence). V shed 5 bases, J shed 5 bases, and the junction held 6 bases outside the gene matches.

This clonotype was detected only a few times. V is TRBV2 and J is TRBJ2-7; 7 bases match TRBD2. Trimming took 10 bases from V and 5 from J; bases not matched to a gene: 11. The CDR3 runs to 13 residues. Germline CDR1 reads SNHLY; CDR2 reads FYNNEI. CDR3 amino acids: CAIPSIAGDEQYF. The DNA of the CDR3 is TGTGCCATCCCTAGTATAGCGGGCGACGAGCAGTACTTC.

V usage is TRBV6-2 or TRBV6-3 and J usage is TRBJ1-2, with D uncertain. Trimming left V 8 bases short and J 0 bases short, with 19 bases between. Germline CDR1 reads MNHEY; CDR2 reads SVGEGT. The CDR3 totals 16 residues. Here the CDR3 DNA reads TGTGCCAGCGGGCGCTCTAACAACTTAGCTAACTATGGCTACACCTTC. This gives the protein CASGRSNNLANYGYTF.

J is TRBJ2-7 and V is TRBV6-9; 7 nucleotides line up with TRBD1. The CDR3 has 16 amino acids. J gave up 1 base and V 3 bases, and 9 bases lay outside the gene matches. Looked up from germline, CDR1 is MNHGY and CDR2 is SVAAGI. This CDR3 reads CASSYSIGTASYEQYF. CDR3 nucleotides: TGTGCCAGCAGTTACTCAATTGGGACAGCTTCCTACGAGCAGTACTTC.

A single count supports this clonotype. V is TRBV20-1 and J is TRBJ1-5; D not resolved. This CDR3 spans 14 amino acids. The germline gives CDR1 DFQATT, CDR2 SNEGSKA (reference sequence). The V end lost 0 bases, the J end lost 7 bases, and 13 bases lay between the germline ends. CDR3 residues: CSARDIRGGQPQHF. The CDR3 bases are TGCAGTGCTAGAGATATCCGGGGTGGGCAGCCCCAGCATTTT.

CDR3 amino acids: CASSYSGRDEQFF. The CDR3 nucleotides read TGTGCCAGCAGTTACTCCGGGAGGGATGAGCAGTTCTTC. V gene TRBV6-5 combines with J gene TRBJ2-1; 8 nucleotides agree with TRBD2. Germline V gene lookup returns CDR1 MNHEY and CDR2 SVGAGI. V lost 0 bases and J lost 8; bases outside the gene matches: 0. CDR3 length: 13 amino acids.

J is TRBJ2-2 and V is TRBV3-1; D uncertain. CDR1 and CDR2 (germline): LGHDT, YNNKEL (reference sequence). V dropped 4 bases and J dropped 5 bases, with 8 bases sitting between them. The length of the CDR3 is 13 residues. DNA for the CDR3: TGTGCCAGCAGCCTGCCCTTGACCGGGGAGCTGTTTTTT. It is translated as CASSLPLTGELFF.

The V gene is TRBV9, the J gene TRBJ2-7; 8 bases are shared with TRBD1. V was pared by 0 bases and J by 3 bases, with 5 bases of the junction left unmatched. Germline CDR1 and CDR2: SGDLS and YYNGEE. The CDR3 loop spans 15 amino acids. The CDR3 nucleotides are TGTGCCAGCAGCGTAGGAGGACAGGGTCACTACGAGCAGTACTTC. Translation gives CASSVGGQGHYEQYF.

A few counts support this clonotype. The chain carries TRBV6-1 and TRBJ1-5; D not certain. The V end was cut by 6 bases, the J end by 6 bases, with 12 bases between. The CDR3 sequence is 13 residues long. CDR1 and CDR2 (germline): MNHNS, SASEGT. DNA of the CDR3: TGTGCCAGCAGAACGGGTGTGGCTCAGCCCCAGCATTTT. It codes for CASRTGVAQPQHF.

The chain carries TRBV19 and TRBJ1-4, with D perhaps TRBD1 (6 bases). The better agreement between TRBJ2-2 and the DNA end casts doubt on the J call. CDR3 length: 13 amino acids. Germline V CDR1 and CDR2: LNHDA, SQIVND (reference sequence). The CDR3 region is CASSTGQIGELFF. CDR3 nucleotide sequence: TGTGCCAGTAGTACCGGACAGATCGGGGAGCTGTTTTTT.

This chain connects TRBV20-1 to TRBJ1-5, with D unresolved. CDR1 DFQATT and CDR2 SNEGSKA come from the germline V gene (reference sequence). The CDR3 has 15 amino acids. Trimming shortened V by 5 bases and J by 2 bases, and 16 bases separated the two germline ends. CDR3 nucleotide sequence: TGCAGTGCTGCCAACCACTACGGGGGCAATCAGCCCCAGCATTTT. Translation: CSAANHYGGNQPQHF.

The V and J genes are TRBV13 and TRBJ2-7; D ambiguous. Germline assignment: CDR1 PRHDT and CDR2 FYEKMQ (reference sequence). The CDR3 length is 12 residues. V was trimmed by 0 bases and J by 4 bases, leaving 4 bases between them. The CDR3 region is CASSLGKYEQYF. For the CDR3, the DNA is TGTGCCAGCAGCTTAGGCAAGTACGAGCAGTACTTC. Together with reference TRBV13 and TRBJ2-7, the CDR3 gives the full variable domain: AAGVIQSPRHLIKEKRETATLKCYPIPRHDTVYWYQQGPGQDPQFLISFYEKMQSDKGSIPDRFSAQQFSDYHSELNMSSLELGDSALYFCASSLGKYEQYFGPGTRLTVT.

This clonotype was counted a few times. The chain has TRBV20-1 and TRBJ1-1, with D tentatively TRBD1 (5 bases). Germline V gene data show CDR1 as DFQATT and CDR2 as SNEGSKA (reference sequence). Between the trimmed V and J ends, which lost 2 bases and 8 bases, there was a span of 15 bases. This CDR3 is 13 amino acids long. Here the CDR3 reads CSARSGGKTEAFF. The DNA of the CDR3 is TGCAGTGCTAGAAGTGGGGGTAAAACCGAAGCTTTCTTT.

V is TRBV7-9 and J is TRBJ2-7; 8 bases fit TRBD2. The CDR3 sequence is 16 residues long. Germline V gene data show CDR1 as SEHNR and CDR2 as FQNEAQ (reference sequence). The V gene end was trimmed by 2 bases and the J gene end by 7 bases; junction bases not matched to a gene: 13. The CDR3 reads CASSLTGGPVSGEQYF. The CDR3 DNA follows: TGTGCCAGCAGCTTAACGGGAGGGCCGGTTAGTGGTGAGCAGTACTTC.

This clonotype showed up just a few times. This chain joins TRBV29-1 and TRBJ1-1; unclear D gene. There are 13 residues in the CDR3. Per germline, CDR1 SQVTM and CDR2 ANQGSEA. V dropped 7 bases and J dropped 1 base, with 13 bases sitting between them. The CDR3 loop is CSGADSGNTEAFF. The CDR3 DNA is TGCAGCGGTGCGGACTCTGGGAACACTGAAGCTTTCTTT.

On this clonotype itself: Sequence at one end of the junction differs from germline and may be a read error. This rearrangement joins TRBV15 to TRBJ1-1, with D possibly matching TRBD1 (6 bases). Germline CDR1 and CDR2: LNHNV and YYDKDF (reference sequence). The CDR3 totals 17 residues. The CDR3 nucleotides are TGTGTCACCAGCATACCTTTTAATGGGGGCGCCTCTAATGAAGCTTTCTTT. Its translation: CVTSIPFNGGASNEAFF.

This clonotype has a count of ten or more. The chain joins TRBV11-2 to TRBJ2-7; D possibly corresponds to TRBD2 (5 bases). V lost 3 bases to trimming and J lost 3 bases, with 9 bases between them. The CDR3 is made up of 13 amino acids. Germline V lookup: CDR1 SGHAT, CDR2 FQNNGV. The CDR3 is CASSFVGSYEQYF. The CDR3 nucleotides are TGTGCCAGCAGCTTTGTAGGGAGCTACGAGCAGTACTTC.

As to this clonotype: This may arise from a read error, as a much more abundant clone is one base away. This chain links TRBV6-9 with TRBJ1-1; 9 bases fit TRBD1. This CDR3 comprises 15 residues. CDR1 and CDR2 from the germline V gene are MNHGY and SVAAGI. CDR3 protein: CASSSGTGINIEAFF. The CDR3 bases are TGTGCCAGCAGTTCCGGGACAGGGATTAACATTGAAGCTTTCTTT.

Regarding this clonotype: This may arise from a read error, as a much more abundant clone is one base away. The chain uses TRBV7-3 and TRBJ2-5; D could derive from TRBD1 or TRBD2 (6 bases each). This CDR3 region has 15 residues. With 4 bases removed from V and 9 bases from J, the gap between germline ends came to 21 bases. Germline CDR1 reads SGHTA; CDR2 reads FQGTGA. The CDR3 here is CASSSHQGTGEAQYF. Here the CDR3 DNA reads TGTGCCAGCAGCTCCCACCAGGGGACGGGGGAGGCCCAGTACTTC.

This clonotype was observed a few times. V gene TRBV15 combines with J gene TRBJ2-7; no firm D call. V lost 0 bases to trimming and J lost 5 bases, with 11 bases between them. The CDR3 extends over 14 amino acids. Germline assignment: CDR1 LNHNV and CDR2 YYDKDF (reference sequence). CDR3 protein: CATSRDPQYHEQYF. For the CDR3, the DNA is TGTGCCACCAGCAGAGATCCACAGTACCACGAGCAGTACTTC.

The chain employs TRBV9 and TRBJ1-5, with D possibly TRBD1 on 6 matching bases. CDR3 length: 15 residues. Germline loops: CDR1 SGDLS, CDR2 YYNGEE. The V end was cut by 4 bases, the J end by 4 bases, with 15 bases between. DNA of the CDR3: TGTGCCAGCAGCATCGACAGGACTCCTAATCAGCCCCAGCATTTT. Residues: CASSIDRTPNQPQHF.

This clonotype turned up a few times. V and J are TRBV27 and TRBJ2-7, with 10 nucleotides matching TRBD2. The CDR3 contains 16 residues. With V trimmed by 5 bases and J by 0 bases, 7 bases remained unmatched. Germline lookup yields CDR1 MNHEY and CDR2 SMNVEV (reference sequence). The CDR3: CASSGLAGVSSYEQYF. The CDR3 DNA sequence: TGTGCCAGCAGTGGGCTAGCGGGAGTCAGCTCCTACGAGCAGTACTTC.

The rearrangement joins TRBV19 to TRBJ1-1; 9 bases map to TRBD1. This CDR3 has 14 amino acids. Trimming cost V 7 bases and J 5 bases; bases outside gene matches: 8. Germline CDR1 LNHDA, CDR2 SQIVND (reference sequence). The CDR3 DNA follows: TGTGCCAGTACCTCCCGGACAGGGGTTACTGAAGCTTTCTTT. As protein: CASTSRTGVTEAFF.

This clonotype was detected a few times. The rearrangement joins TRBV28 to TRBJ1-5; perhaps TRBD1 as D (6 bases). Germline assignment: CDR1 MDHEN and CDR2 SYDVKM. The CDR3 runs to 13 residues. The V and J ends lost 6 bases and 9 bases respectively, with 15 bases between them. CDR3 region: CASSPDRIRPQHF. The CDR3 region has the DNA TGTGCCAGCAGCCCCGACAGGATTAGGCCCCAGCATTTT.

This clonotype came up a few times. The chain combines TRBV6-2 or TRBV6-3 with TRBJ1-2; tentative D call: TRBD1 (6 bases). The length of the CDR3 is 15 residues. V was cut by 2 bases and J by 1 base, with 11 bases left in between. CDR1 is MNHEY and CDR2 is SVGEGT in the germline V gene. CDR3 nucleotides: TGTGCCAGCAGTTACCTAATACAGGGTAACTATGGCTACACCTTC. Translated, it gives CASSYLIQGNYGYTF.